This record covers a single T cell receptor (beta chain). TCRdb recomputed calls from the RT-PCR reads with MiXCR, one row per CDR3 protein. The sample records more than 850,000 distinct CDR3 sequences, approximately 19% being singletons. Germline loops: CDR1 LNHDA, CDR2 SQIVND (reference sequence). With V trimmed by 5 bases and J by 2 bases, 11 bases remained unmatched. The CDR3 runs to 17 residues. This entry is derived from a study of patients and donors after allogeneic stem cell transplantation. V is TRBV19 and J is TRBJ2-1, with 8 bases matching TRBD2. This receptor was identified in a human donor who was either an allogeneic HSCT recipient or a stem cell or donor lymphocyte infusion donor (not recorded which). It is not recorded whose cells these are; they may come from a transplant donor. The sample consisted of blood, either unsorted or a sorted T cell fraction (not recorded which). The CDR3 sequence: CASSLFPAGATYNEQFF. The CDR3 DNA reads as TGTGCCAGTAGTCTATTCCCAGCGGGGGCCACCTACAATGAGCAGTTCTTC.